The 21 T cell receptor beta chains given below trace back to one sample, sequenced in a study of T cells after yellow fever vaccination. TCRdb itself ran the 5' RACE reads through MiXCR, one entry per CDR3 protein. The table records some 320,000 distinct CDR3 sequences, approximately 4% of them present only once. The sequences come from PBMCs, collected 15 days after the yellow fever booster vaccination. These TCRs come from a man younger than 35 who received the YFV17D yellow fever vaccine.

This rearrangement joins TRBV5-1 to TRBJ1-4; D not certain. Trimming took off 1 base at V and 8 bases at J, with 12 bases between the two ends. Germline-derived CDR1 and CDR2 are SGHRS and YFSETQ. CDR3 size: 14 residues. For the CDR3, the DNA is TGCGCCAGCAGCTTGCTCGGGAGCGAGGAAAAACTGTTTTTT. This codes for CASSLLGSEEKLFF.

The rearrangement joins TRBV5-1 to TRBJ2-1, with TRBD2 identical over 9 bases. The CDR3 runs 15 residues. The J segment lost 8 bases and the V segment lost 2 bases, leaving 8 bases of the junction unmatched. Looked up from germline, CDR1 is SGHRS and CDR2 is YFSETQ. DNA for the CDR3: TGCGCCAGCAGCTTCGGGACTAGCCCTGGCGATGAGCAGTTCTTC. Protein sequence: CASSFGTSPGDEQFF.

There are many counts of this clonotype. The CDR3 region has the DNA TGTGCCAGCAGTTACTCGGGACAGGGTCGAGGTTATCAGCCCCAGCATTTT. As protein: CASSYSGQGRGYQPQHF. The chain uses TRBV6-2 or TRBV6-3 and TRBJ1-5; 9 bases are shared with TRBD1. V shed 0 bases, J shed 5 bases, and the junction held 8 bases outside the gene matches. The CDR3 extends over 17 amino acids. CDR1 MNHEY and CDR2 SVGEGT come from the germline V gene.

This chain connects TRBV11-2 to TRBJ1-2, with D possibly matching TRBD1 (6 bases). The V end was cut by 4 bases, the J end by 6 bases, with 15 bases between. The CDR3 sequence is 14 residues long. The germline V gene encodes CDR1 SGHAT and CDR2 FQNNGV. The CDR3 reads CASSSTGRQDGYTF. CDR3 in DNA: TGTGCCAGCAGCTCCACTGGGCGACAGGATGGCTACACCTTC.

In this sample, this clonotype turned up many times. CDR3 DNA sequence: TGTGCCAGCAGTTTTTTGGGAAGGGATTCACCCCTCCACTTT. It translates to CASSFLGRDSPLHF. V is TRBV12-3 or TRBV12-4 and J is TRBJ1-6, with D unresolved. Between the trimmed V and J ends, which lost 3 bases and 8 bases, there was a span of 11 bases. The CDR3 runs to 14 residues.

The sample holds a few counts of this clonotype. The chain has TRBV5-1 and TRBJ2-5; no clear D. The V gene lost 0 bases and the J gene lost 3 bases, with 6 bases spanning the gap. The germline V gene encodes CDR1 SGHRS and CDR2 YFSETQ. The CDR3 sequence is 13 residues long. The CDR3: CASSLDVEETQYF. The CDR3 DNA sequence: TGCGCCAGCAGCTTGGATGTCGAAGAGACCCAGTACTTC. Looking up the rest from reference TRBV5-1 and TRBJ2-5 gives the full variable domain: KAGVTQTPRYLIKTRGQQVTLSCSPISGHRSVSWYQQTPGQGLQFLFEYFSETQRNKGNFPGRFSGRQFSNSRSEMNVSTLELGDSALYLCASSLDVEETQYFGPGTRLLVL.

Ten or more counts support this clonotype. This chain joins TRBV6-6 and TRBJ1-3; no reliable D call. This CDR3 comprises 14 residues. The germline V gene encodes CDR1 MNHNY and CDR2 SVGAGI (reference sequence). The V gene lost 6 bases and the J gene lost 0 bases, with 9 bases spanning the gap. CDR3 residues: CASRALASGNTIYF. In DNA form, the CDR3 reads TGTGCCAGCAGGGCGCTTGCCTCTGGAAACACCATATATTTT.

The table lists this clonotype with many counts. CDR3 sequence reads: CASSLAGTGGDYGYTF. The CDR3 DNA reads as TGTGCCAGCAGCTTAGCTGGGACAGGGGGTGACTATGGCTACACCTTC. This chain connects TRBV7-2 to TRBJ1-2; 11 bases match TRBD1. V gave up 0 bases and J gave up 3 bases; unmatched junction bases: 3. This CDR3 comprises 16 residues. Germline V CDR1 and CDR2: SGHTA, FQGNSA.

This clonotype was counted a few times. V and J are TRBV4-1 and TRBJ1-2; 8 bases agree with TRBD1. CDR1 is MGHRA, CDR2 YSYEKL, per germline. The CDR3 runs to 15 residues. V shed 4 bases and J 2 bases; nucleotides not matched to a gene: 6. In DNA form, the CDR3 reads TGCGCCAGCAGCCCGAACAGGGGGTTAAACTATGGCTACACCTTC. Its translation is CASSPNRGLNYGYTF.

This clonotype has a count of ten or more. The gene calls are TRBV5-1 and TRBJ1-2, with D maybe TRBD1 (5 bases). CDR1 and CDR2 from the germline V gene are SGHRS and YFSETQ. Trimming removed 4 bases from V and 4 bases from J, with 20 bases in between. This CDR3 spans 16 amino acids. The chain's CDR3 is CASSANYGGISYGYTF. The CDR3 DNA reads TGCGCCAGCAGCGCGAACTACGGGGGAATAAGCTATGGCTACACCTTC.

This clonotype was picked up many times. This chain links TRBV6-5 with TRBJ2-2; D possibly corresponds to TRBD1 (6 bases). V was trimmed by 5 bases and J by 6 bases, leaving 16 bases between them. Germline V gene sequence: CDR1 MNHEY, CDR2 SVGAGI. CDR3 length equals 15 residues. The DNA for the CDR3 is TGTGCCAGCAGTCAGGGCCAGGGGTTGTCCGGGGAGCTGTTTTTT. It specifies CASSQGQGLSGELFF.

This clonotype appeared a few times. The rearrangement links TRBV7-2 to TRBJ2-7; 8 bases are shared with TRBD2. Germline trimming cut 6 bases from V and 0 bases from J; bases unmatched to any gene: 7. The germline V gene encodes CDR1 SGHTA and CDR2 FQGNSA. The CDR3 extends over 15 amino acids. CDR3 amino acids: CASRRSGGSSYEQYF. The CDR3 bases are TGTGCCAGCAGGAGGAGCGGGGGAAGCTCCTACGAGCAGTACTTC.

This clonotype was recorded many times. The chain has TRBV6-5 and TRBJ2-6; D tentatively reads TRBD1 or TRBD2 (6 bases each). Per germline, CDR1 MNHEY and CDR2 SVGAGI. CDR3 size: 15 residues. The V end was cut by 4 bases, the J end by 1 base, with 8 bases between. In DNA form, the CDR3 reads TGTGCCAGCAGTTCGGGGGCATCTGGGGCCAACGTCCTGACTTTC. Encoded protein: CASSSGASGANVLTF.

Ten or more counts support this clonotype. This rearrangement joins TRBV5-5 to TRBJ1-5; unclear D gene. CDR3 length equals 14 residues. Germline CDR1 is SGHKS and CDR2 is YYEKEE (reference sequence). With 2 bases removed from V and 5 bases from J, the gap between germline ends came to 11 bases. CDR3 nucleotides: TGTGCCAGCAGCTTAAGGGTAGCGGATCAGCCCCAGCATTTT. Protein: CASSLRVADQPQHF.

This clonotype was seen a handful of times. The chain uses TRBV6-6 and TRBJ1-1; 7 nucleotides align to TRBD1. V lost 6 bases, J lost 4 bases, and 11 bases stayed unmatched. The CDR3 length is 15 residues. Germline loops: CDR1 MNHNY, CDR2 SVGAGI (reference sequence). The CDR3 DNA follows: TGTGCCAGCAGCATTCTTCAGGGGGTTGGCACTGAAGCTTTCTTT. It specifies CASSILQGVGTEAFF.

The genes are TRBV7-9 and TRBJ1-1; no clear D. Trimming removed 5 bases from V and 8 bases from J, with 9 bases in between. Germline V CDR1 and CDR2: SEHNR, FQNEAQ (reference sequence). This CDR3 is 11 amino acids long. DNA of the CDR3: TGTGCCAGCAGCCATACGTCGGAAGCTTTCTTT. Protein: CASSHTSEAFF.

This clonotype was picked up many times. As DNA, the CDR3 is TGCAGTGCTAGAGATGGAGGGACAGGGACTGAAGCTTTCTTT. Its translation: CSARDGGTGTEAFF. The chain has TRBV20-1 and TRBJ1-1; 9 bases agree with TRBD1. V shed 0 bases, J shed 5 bases, and the junction held 4 bases outside the gene matches. Germline lookup yields CDR1 DFQATT and CDR2 SNEGSKA (reference sequence). The CDR3 is 14 residues long.

This clonotype has at least ten counts. The rearrangement links TRBV6-5 to TRBJ1-2; maybe TRBD1 (6 bases). The germline gives CDR1 MNHEY, CDR2 SVGAGI. With 6 bases removed from V and 6 bases from J, the gap between germline ends came to 14 bases. This CDR3 is built from 13 residues. The DNA for the CDR3 is TGTGCCAGCAGAGAATCGGGGGGGCATGGCTACACCTTC. It specifies CASRESGGHGYTF.

This clonotype was detected a few times. The chain couples TRBV10-3 to TRBJ1-1; no firm D call. The CDR3 has 13 amino acids. V was trimmed by 3 bases and J by 1 base, leaving 6 bases between them. The germline CDR1 and CDR2 sequences are ENHRY and SYGVKD. CDR3 DNA: TGTGCCATCAGTGATCTGGGGAACACTGAAGCTTTCTTT. Translation: CAISDLGNTEAFF.

This clonotype was seen many times. J is TRBJ1-4 and V is TRBV5-1, with TRBD1 identical over 7 bases. This CDR3 is built from 15 residues. CDR1 SGHRS and CDR2 YFSETQ come from the germline V gene. J lost 8 bases, V lost 4 bases, and 11 bases had no gene match. The CDR3 region is CASSPAGTEREKLFF. CDR3 DNA sequence: TGCGCCAGCAGCCCCGCCGGGACAGAGAGAGAAAAACTGTTTTTT.

This clonotype was picked up many times. The chain uses TRBV29-1 and TRBJ1-2; the match to TRBD1 covers 7 bases. Per the germline V gene, CDR1 is SQVTM and CDR2 is ANQGSEA. The CDR3 length is 17 residues. Trimming cost V 0 bases and J 3 bases; bases outside gene matches: 13. The CDR3 loop is CSVEEWDSPRWHYGYTF. DNA of the CDR3: TGCAGCGTTGAAGAGTGGGACAGCCCGCGGTGGCACTATGGCTACACCTTC.